The source of this T cell receptor (beta chain) is a study of T cells in Graves' hyperthyroidism and ophthalmopathy. Study-wide results and caveats: Most expanded thyroid clonotypes above 0.001 recurred in blood.

V was pared by 7 bases and J by 2 bases, with 9 bases between. This CDR3 has 12 amino acids. Looked up from germline, CDR1 is ENHRY and CDR2 is SYGVKD. RNA transcripts provided the source from which TCR beta CDR3 regions were amplified. When the TCR CDR3 underwent first-round RT-PCR, the HTBI primer set was used. TCRdb reprocessed the multiplex PCR reads with MiXCR, giving one entry per CDR3 protein. The table shows a few hundred thousand distinct CDR3 sequences, with around a quarter occurring only once. Lactation, pregnancy, other autoimmune disease or uncontrolled infection excluded patients. Comment on this clonotype: As yet, its antigen is unknown.

What was sequenced was blood. The rearrangement joins TRBV10-3 to TRBJ2-7, with D perhaps being TRBD1 or TRBD2 (5 bases each). The TCR originated in a man aged 50-60 years with Graves' hyperthyroidism. As DNA, the CDR3 is TGTGCCATCATGGGGGAGACCTACGAGCAGTACTTC. This codes for CAIMGETYEQYF.